Listed below are T cell receptor beta chains from one sample, sequenced in a study of post-analysis software for immune sequencing data. TCRdb re-derived calls from the PCR reads in MiXCR, one entry per CDR3 protein. Here the sample spans approximately 730,000 distinct CDR3 sequences, roughly 29% being singletons. The sample was blood. Every receptor here comes from a girl aged 5 to 17 with multiple sclerosis. The conserved cysteine and the conserved F or W are not part of the CDR3 here. D genes are given only for firm matches.

J | D | V | CDR3
NA | TRBD1 | TRBV6-2/TRBV6-3 | ASSYTGQPRETQY
TRBJ2-3 | NA | TRBV6-5 | ASSYSEESGDTQY
TRBJ1-4 | NA | TRBV5-1 | ASSWVGTSNEKLF
TRBJ2-6 | NA | TRBV25-1 | ASSANIDSGANVLT
TRBJ2-3 | NA | TRBV7-2 | ASSTTGSADTQY
NA | TRBD2 | TRBV7-2 | ASSLIWGRVETQY
TRBJ2-3 | NA | TRBV7-2 | ASSTQQGWTDTQY
TRBJ2-7 | NA | TRBV20-1 | SAEGRIGEQY
TRBJ2-3 | NA | TRBV6-1 | ASSEDVWTISTDTQY
TRBJ2-3 | TRBD2 | TRBV3-1 | ASSQDLSGRADTQY
TRBJ1-2 | NA | TRBV9 | ASSPRQAAANYGYT
TRBJ2-3 | TRBD2 | TRBV24-1 | ATGSAGVVDTQY
TRBJ2-3 | TRBD1 | TRBV6-1 | ASRVDRASDTQY
TRBJ1-5 | TRBD1 | TRBV7-2 | ASSSDRRFMRPQH
TRBJ1-5 | NA | TRBV5-1 | ASSLVEGHQPQH
TRBJ2-6 | NA | TRBV4-1 | ASSQESGANVLT
TRBJ1-5 | NA | TRBV28 | ASSFRGLGNQPQH
TRBJ1-2 | TRBD1 | TRBV20-1 | SAILPVQGVDGYT
TRBJ1-2 | NA | TRBV28 | ASSFGGAGYGYT
TRBJ1-4 | NA | TRBV6-1 | ASSEVIDGQRTRQLF